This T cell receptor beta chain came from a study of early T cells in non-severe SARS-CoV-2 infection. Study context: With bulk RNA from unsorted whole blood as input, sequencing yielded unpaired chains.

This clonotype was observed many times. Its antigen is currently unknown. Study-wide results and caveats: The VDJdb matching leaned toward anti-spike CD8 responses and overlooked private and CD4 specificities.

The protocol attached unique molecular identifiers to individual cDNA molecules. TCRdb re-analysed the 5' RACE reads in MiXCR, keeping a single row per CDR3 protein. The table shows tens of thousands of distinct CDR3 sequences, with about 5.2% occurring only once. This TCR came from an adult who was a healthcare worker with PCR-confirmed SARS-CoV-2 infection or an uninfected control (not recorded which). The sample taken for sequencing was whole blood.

This CDR3 reads CAVLSLHEQYF. In nucleotides, the CDR3 is TGTGCAGTTCTTTCTCTCCACGAGCAGTACTTC. The chain joins TRBV7-9 to TRBJ2-7, with unresolved D. The CDR3 loop spans 11 amino acids. The V gene's germline CDR1 is SEHNR and CDR2 FQNEAQ (reference sequence).